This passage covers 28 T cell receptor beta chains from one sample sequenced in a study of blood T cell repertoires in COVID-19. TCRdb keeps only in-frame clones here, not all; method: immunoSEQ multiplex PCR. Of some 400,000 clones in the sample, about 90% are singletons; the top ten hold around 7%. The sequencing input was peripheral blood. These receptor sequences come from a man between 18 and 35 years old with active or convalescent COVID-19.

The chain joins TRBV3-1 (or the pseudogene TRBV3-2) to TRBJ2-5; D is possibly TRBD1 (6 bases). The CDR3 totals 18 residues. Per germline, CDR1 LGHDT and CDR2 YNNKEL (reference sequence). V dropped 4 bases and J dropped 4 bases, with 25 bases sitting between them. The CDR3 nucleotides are TGTGCCAGCAGCCCCAGCCCATTTACAGGGAAGGTGGGAGAGACCCAGTACTTC. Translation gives CASSPSPFTGKVGETQYF.

The CDR3 region is CASSPAGVYNEQFF. Written as DNA, the CDR3 is TGTGCCAGCTCACCTGCGGGAGTGTACAATGAGCAGTTCTTC. The chain combines TRBV18 with TRBJ2-1; 7 bases are a match to TRBD2. V dropped 3 bases and J dropped 4; count of bases not matched to a gene: 3. The V gene's germline CDR1 is KGHSH and CDR2 LQKENI. The CDR3 loop spans 14 amino acids.

CDR3 coding DNA: TGTGCCAGCAGCGAACCTGGAGTTTATGGCTACACCTTC. Residues: CASSEPGVYGYTF. The rearrangement uses TRBV7-2 and TRBJ1-2, with D unresolved. Between the trimmed V and J ends, which lost 5 bases and 5 bases, there was a span of 12 bases. Germline assignment: CDR1 SGHTA and CDR2 FQGNSA. The CDR3 runs to 13 residues.

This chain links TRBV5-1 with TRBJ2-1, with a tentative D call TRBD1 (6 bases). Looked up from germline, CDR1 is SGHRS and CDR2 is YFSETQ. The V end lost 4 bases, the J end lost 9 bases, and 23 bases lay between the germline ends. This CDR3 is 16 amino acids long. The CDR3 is CASSPGGRGIQSEQFF. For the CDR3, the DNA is TGCGCCAGCAGCCCCGGAGGCAGGGGAATACAGAGTGAGCAGTTCTTC.

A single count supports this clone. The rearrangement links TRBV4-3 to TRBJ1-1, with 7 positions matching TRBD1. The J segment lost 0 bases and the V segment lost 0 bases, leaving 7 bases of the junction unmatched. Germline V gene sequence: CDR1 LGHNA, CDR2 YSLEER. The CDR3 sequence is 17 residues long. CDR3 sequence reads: CASSQEYPGQLNTEAFF. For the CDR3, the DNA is TGCGCCAGCAGCCAAGAATACCCGGGACAGCTGAACACTGAAGCTTTCTTT.

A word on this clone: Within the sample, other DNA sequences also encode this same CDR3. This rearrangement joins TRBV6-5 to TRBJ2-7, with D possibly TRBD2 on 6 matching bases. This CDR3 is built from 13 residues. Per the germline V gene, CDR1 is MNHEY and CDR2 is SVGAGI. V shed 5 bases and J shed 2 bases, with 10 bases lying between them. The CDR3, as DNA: TGTGCCAGCAGTCTGGGGGGTCCCTACGAGCAGTACTTC. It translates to CASSLGGPYEQYF.

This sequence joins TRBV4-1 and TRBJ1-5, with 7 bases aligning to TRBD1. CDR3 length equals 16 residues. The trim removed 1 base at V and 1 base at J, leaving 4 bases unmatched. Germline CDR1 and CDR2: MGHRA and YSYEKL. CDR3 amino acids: CASSQVQGKSNQPQHF. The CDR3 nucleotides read TGCGCCAGCAGCCAAGTACAGGGGAAGAGCAATCAGCCCCAGCATTTT.

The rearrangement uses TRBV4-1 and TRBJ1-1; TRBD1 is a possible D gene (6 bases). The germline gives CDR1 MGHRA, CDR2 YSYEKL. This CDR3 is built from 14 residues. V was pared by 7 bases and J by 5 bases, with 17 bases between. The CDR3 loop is CASNPTGIGTEAFF. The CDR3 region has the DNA TGCGCCAGCAACCCCACAGGGATTGGAACTGAAGCTTTCTTT.

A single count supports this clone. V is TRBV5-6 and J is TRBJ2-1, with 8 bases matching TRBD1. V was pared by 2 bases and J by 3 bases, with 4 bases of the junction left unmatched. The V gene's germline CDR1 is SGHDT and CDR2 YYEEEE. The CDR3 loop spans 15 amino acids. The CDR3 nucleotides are TGTGCCAGCAGCTTCGGACAGGGAAGCTACAATGAGCAGTTCTTC. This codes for CASSFGQGSYNEQFF.

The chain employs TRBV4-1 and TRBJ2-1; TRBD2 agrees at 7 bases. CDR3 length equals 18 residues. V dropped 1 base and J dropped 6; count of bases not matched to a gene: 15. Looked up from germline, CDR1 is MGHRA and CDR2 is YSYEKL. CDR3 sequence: CASSQAELNDGRGNEQFF. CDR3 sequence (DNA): TGCGCCAGCAGCCAAGCGGAACTCAATGATGGGAGGGGCAATGAGCAGTTCTTC.

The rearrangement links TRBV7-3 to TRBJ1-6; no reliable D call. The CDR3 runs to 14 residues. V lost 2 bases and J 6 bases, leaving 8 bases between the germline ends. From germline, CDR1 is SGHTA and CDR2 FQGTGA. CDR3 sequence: CASSLVAVNSPLHF. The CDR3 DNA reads TGTGCCAGCAGCTTAGTAGCAGTTAATTCACCCCTCCACTTT.

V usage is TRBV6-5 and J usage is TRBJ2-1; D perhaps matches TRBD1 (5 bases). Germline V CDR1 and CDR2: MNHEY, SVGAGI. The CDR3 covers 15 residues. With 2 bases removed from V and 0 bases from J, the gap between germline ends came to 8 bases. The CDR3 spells CASSYADNSYNEQFF. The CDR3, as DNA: TGTGCCAGCAGTTACGCGGACAACTCCTACAATGAGCAGTTCTTC.

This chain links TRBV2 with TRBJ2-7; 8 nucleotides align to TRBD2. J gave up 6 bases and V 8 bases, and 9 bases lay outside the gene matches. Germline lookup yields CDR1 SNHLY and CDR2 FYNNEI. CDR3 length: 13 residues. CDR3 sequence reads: CASQGTGGGEQYF. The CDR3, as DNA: TGTGCCAGCCAGGGAACCGGGGGGGGCGAGCAGTACTTC. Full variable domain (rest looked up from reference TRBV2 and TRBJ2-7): EPEVTQTPSHQVTQMGQEVILRCVPISNHLYFYWYRQILGQKVEFLVSFYNNEISEKSEIFDDQFSVERPDGSNFTLKIRSTKLEDSAMYFCASQGTGGGEQYFGPGTRLTVT.

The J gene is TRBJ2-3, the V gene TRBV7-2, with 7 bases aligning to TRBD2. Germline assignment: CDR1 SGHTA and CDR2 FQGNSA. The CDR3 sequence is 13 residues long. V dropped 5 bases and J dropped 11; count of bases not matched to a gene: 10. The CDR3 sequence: CASSASEREGQYF. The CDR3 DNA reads TGTGCCAGCAGCGCCTCTGAGCGGGAAGGGCAGTATTTT.

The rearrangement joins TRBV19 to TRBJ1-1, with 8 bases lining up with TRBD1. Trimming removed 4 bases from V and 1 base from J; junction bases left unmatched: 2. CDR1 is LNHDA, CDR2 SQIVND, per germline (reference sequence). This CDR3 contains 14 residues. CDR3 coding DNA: TGTGCCAGTAGTACCACAGGGGGGAACACTGAAGCTTTCTTT. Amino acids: CASSTTGGNTEAFF. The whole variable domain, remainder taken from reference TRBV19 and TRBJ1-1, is DGGITQSPKYLFRKEGQNVTLSCEQNLNHDAMYWYRQDPGQGLRLIYYSQIVNDFQKGDIAEGYSVSREKKESFPLTVTSAQKNPTAFYLCASSTTGGNTEAFFGQGTRLTVV.

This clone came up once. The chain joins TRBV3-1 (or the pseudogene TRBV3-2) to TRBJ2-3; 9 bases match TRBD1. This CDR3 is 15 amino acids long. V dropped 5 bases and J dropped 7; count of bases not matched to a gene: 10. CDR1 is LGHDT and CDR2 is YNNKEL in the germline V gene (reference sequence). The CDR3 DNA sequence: TGTGCCAGCAGCGGACAGGGGCCCCTTATGAATACGCAGTATTTT. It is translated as CASSGQGPLMNTQYF.

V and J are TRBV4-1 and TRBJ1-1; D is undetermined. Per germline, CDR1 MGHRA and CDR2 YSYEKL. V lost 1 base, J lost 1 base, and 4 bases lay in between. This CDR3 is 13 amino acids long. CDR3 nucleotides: TGCGCCAGCAGCCAAGCGCGGAACACTGAAGCTTTCTTT. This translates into CASSQARNTEAFF.

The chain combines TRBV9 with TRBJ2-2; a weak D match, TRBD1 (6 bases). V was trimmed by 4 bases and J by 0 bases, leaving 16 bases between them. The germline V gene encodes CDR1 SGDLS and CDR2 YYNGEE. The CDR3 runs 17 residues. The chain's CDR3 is CASSYRPQGANTGELFF. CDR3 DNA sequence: TGTGCCAGCAGCTACAGACCACAGGGCGCGAACACCGGGGAGCTGTTTTTT.

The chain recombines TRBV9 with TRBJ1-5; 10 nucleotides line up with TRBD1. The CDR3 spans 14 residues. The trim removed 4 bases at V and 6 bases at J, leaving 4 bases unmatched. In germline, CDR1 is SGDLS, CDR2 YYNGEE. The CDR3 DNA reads TGTGCCAGCAGCCTGACAGGGGGCGGTCAGCCCCAGCATTTT. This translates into CASSLTGGGQPQHF.

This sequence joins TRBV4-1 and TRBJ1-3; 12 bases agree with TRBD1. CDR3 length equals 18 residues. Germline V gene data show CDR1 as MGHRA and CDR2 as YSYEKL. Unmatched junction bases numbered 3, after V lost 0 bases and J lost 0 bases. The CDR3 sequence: CASSQDGTGGISGNTIYF. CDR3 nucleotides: TGCGCCAGCAGCCAAGATGGGACAGGGGGCATCTCTGGAAACACCATATATTTT.

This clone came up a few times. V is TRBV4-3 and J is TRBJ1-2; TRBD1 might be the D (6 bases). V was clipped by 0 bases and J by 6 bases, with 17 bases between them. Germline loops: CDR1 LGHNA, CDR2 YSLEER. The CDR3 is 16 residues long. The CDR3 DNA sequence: TGCGCCAGCAGCCAAGATGGTTTATCAGGGGCGGATGGCTACACCTTC. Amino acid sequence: CASSQDGLSGADGYTF.

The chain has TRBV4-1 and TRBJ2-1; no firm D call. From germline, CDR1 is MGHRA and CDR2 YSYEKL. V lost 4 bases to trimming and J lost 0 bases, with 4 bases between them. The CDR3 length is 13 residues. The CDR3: CASSLNSYNEQFF. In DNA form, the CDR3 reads TGCGCCAGCAGCCTTAACTCCTACAATGAGCAGTTCTTC.

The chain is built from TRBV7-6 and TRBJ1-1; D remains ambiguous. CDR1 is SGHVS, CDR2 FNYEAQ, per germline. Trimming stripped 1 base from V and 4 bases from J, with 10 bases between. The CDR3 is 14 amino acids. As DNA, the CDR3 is TGTGCCAGCAGCTTAGAATCGGGTCCCACTGAAGCTTTCTTT. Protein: CASSLESGPTEAFF.

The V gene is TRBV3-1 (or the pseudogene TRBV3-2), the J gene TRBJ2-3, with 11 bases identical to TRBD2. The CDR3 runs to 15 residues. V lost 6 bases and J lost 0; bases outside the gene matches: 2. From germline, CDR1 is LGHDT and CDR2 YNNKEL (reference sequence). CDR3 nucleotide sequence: TGTGCCAGCAGTTCTAGCGGGAGGAGCACAGATACGCAGTATTTT. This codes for CASSSSGRSTDTQYF.

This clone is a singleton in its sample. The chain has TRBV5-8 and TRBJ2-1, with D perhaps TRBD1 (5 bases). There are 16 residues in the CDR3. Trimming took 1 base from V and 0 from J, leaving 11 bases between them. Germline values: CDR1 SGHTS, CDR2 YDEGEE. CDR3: CASSLWQGSSYNEQFF. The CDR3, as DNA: TGTGCCAGCAGCTTGTGGCAGGGAAGCTCCTACAATGAGCAGTTCTTC.

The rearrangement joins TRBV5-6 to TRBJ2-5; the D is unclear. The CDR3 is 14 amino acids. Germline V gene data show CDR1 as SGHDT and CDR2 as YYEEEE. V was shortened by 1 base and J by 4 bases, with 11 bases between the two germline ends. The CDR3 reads CASSLSKRRETQYF. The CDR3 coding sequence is TGTGCCAGCAGCTTGTCGAAGCGCCGAGAGACCCAGTACTTC.

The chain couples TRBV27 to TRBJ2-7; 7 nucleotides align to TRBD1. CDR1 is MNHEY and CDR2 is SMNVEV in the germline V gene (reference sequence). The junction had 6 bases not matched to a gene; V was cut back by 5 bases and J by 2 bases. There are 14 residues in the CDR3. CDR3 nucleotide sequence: TGTGCCAGCAGTCCTCTGACAGGGACCTACGAGCAGTACTTC. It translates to CASSPLTGTYEQYF.

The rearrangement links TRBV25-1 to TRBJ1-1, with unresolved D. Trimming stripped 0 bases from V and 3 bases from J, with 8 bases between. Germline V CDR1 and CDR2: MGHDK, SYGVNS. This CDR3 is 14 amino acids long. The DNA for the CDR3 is TGTGCCAGCAGTGAATATGGGAGTCACACTGAAGCTTTCTTT. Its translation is CASSEYGSHTEAFF.